This T cell receptor beta chain was found in a study of T-cell reconstitution after alpha-beta-depleted transplantation in children. Study-wide findings and caveats: About two months after transplant, alpha-beta T cells reportedly came from several hundred expanded graft clones. It was surviving recipient T cells and thymic progenitors that gave some patients high TCRbeta diversity at day 60.

This clonotype has only a few counts. Its antigen is not identified. CDR3 size: 14 residues. Germline CDR1 reads DFQATT; CDR2 reads SNEGSKA (reference sequence). Trimming cost V 3 bases and J 3 bases, with 15 bases left between them. Preparing the TCRbeta library involved the use of unique molecular identifiers. TCRdb redid the calling of the PCR reads with MiXCR, one entry per CDR3 protein. This repertoire shows hundreds of thousands of distinct CDR3 sequences, about 25% found once; its top ten account for over 2.5%. The sequence was obtained from a girl aged 2-10 years with Fanconi anemia, due to receive a stem cell transplant. The V and J genes are TRBV20-1 and TRBJ2-7; D could derive from TRBD1 or TRBD2 (5 bases each). Sample: PBMCs, taken before TCRalphabeta/CD19-depleted stem cell transplant. The CDR3, as DNA: TGCAGTGCTAGTGAGATCGTGGGGGACTACGAGCAGTACTTC. Translation gives CSASEIVGDYEQYF.